The clone carrying this T cell receptor (beta chain) came up many times. The antigen remains unidentified. The TCR beta CDR3 regions underwent amplification from RNA transcripts. In the first round, RT-PCR was carried out with HTBI primers, and a multiplex PCR formed the second round. TCRdb re-analysed the multiplex PCR reads in MiXCR, keeping a single row per CDR3 protein. The table includes hundreds of thousands of distinct CDR3 sequences, about 24% detected once. This entry is derived from a study of Graves' ophthalmopathy and Graves' hyperthyroidism. Study context: Peripheral blood was obtained at first diagnosis, ahead of any treatment. Findings and caveats of the study: A 13-signature model separated ophthalmopathy from stable hyperthyroidism, reaching around 90% sensitivity and less than 82% specificity cross-validated.

Trimming removed 7 bases at V and 7 bases at J, with 10 bases between. CDR3 length: 12 amino acids. The rearrangement uses TRBV12-3 or TRBV12-4 and TRBJ2-2; D is unresolved. This sequence originates from a woman between 18 and 29 years old with stable Graves' hyperthyroidism. Some clones in this sample may be carry-over from other donors' samples. Sequencing used peripheral blood. For the CDR3, the DNA is TGTGCCAGCAACTGGACGGACGGGGAGCTGTTTTTT. This codes for CASNWTDGELFF.